This entry lists 27 T cell receptor beta chains sequenced from one sample in a study of cytomegalovirus exposure and HLA in healthy donors. Primers for the PCR totalled 60 Vbeta and 13 Jbeta. The repertoire was sequenced with immunoSEQ multiplex PCR; TCRdb's copy has only in-frame clones and lacks some. This sample carries roughly 130,000 clones, around 79% of them seen once, and the ten largest clones take around 2.1%. Material: PBMCs. Every receptor here comes from a woman in her thirties or forties in good health and CMV-seropositive.

This chain joins TRBV18 and TRBJ2-2, with a possible D match to TRBD2 (5 bases). This CDR3 region has 14 residues. Germline-derived CDR1 and CDR2 are KGHSH and LQKENI. V was clipped by 2 bases and J by 3 bases, with 7 bases between them. The CDR3 sequence is CASSPLRDTGELFF. DNA of the CDR3: TGTGCCAGCTCACCATTGAGGGACACCGGGGAGCTGTTTTTT. Full variable domain (missing parts from reference TRBV18 and TRBJ2-2): NAGVMQNPRHLVRRRGQEARLRCSPMKGHSHVYWYRQLPEEGLKFMVYLQKENIIDESGMPKERFSAEFPKEGPSILRIQQVVRGDSAAYFCASSPLRDTGELFFGEGSRLTVL.

The chain uses TRBV5-1 and TRBJ2-2, with 7 nucleotides matching TRBD2. The CDR3 loop spans 16 amino acids. V lost 4 bases, J lost 6 bases, and 12 bases stayed unmatched. Germline assignment: CDR1 SGHRS and CDR2 YFSETQ. The CDR3 here is CASSQRTRAAAGELFF. The CDR3 DNA reads as TGCGCCAGCAGCCAACGGACTAGGGCAGCTGCCGGGGAGCTGTTTTTT. Full variable domain (rest looked up from reference TRBV5-1 and TRBJ2-2): KAGVTQTPRYLIKTRGQQVTLSCSPISGHRSVSWYQQTPGQGLQFLFEYFSETQRNKGNFPGRFSGRQFSNSRSEMNVSTLELGDSALYLCASSQRTRAAAGELFFGEGSRLTVL.

This chain links TRBV7-2 with TRBJ1-4, with D perhaps TRBD1 (5 bases). Germline CDR1 is SGHTA and CDR2 is FQGNSA. Trimming took off 3 bases at V and 3 bases at J, with 11 bases between the two ends. The CDR3 sequence is 15 residues long. This CDR3 is CASSFSGISNEKLFF. For the CDR3, the DNA is TGTGCCAGCAGCTTTTCAGGGATCTCTAATGAAAAACTGTTTTTT.

The table lists this clone with a count of one. Written as DNA, the CDR3 is TGTGCCAGCAGTAATAACAGGAGATTGAACACTGAAGCTTTCTTT. Its protein product is CASSNNRRLNTEAFF. This chain uses TRBV28 with TRBJ1-1, with D maybe TRBD1 (5 bases). This CDR3 region has 15 residues. Germline V CDR1 and CDR2: MDHEN, SYDVKM. Trimming left V 5 bases short and J 0 bases short, with 13 bases between.

The rearrangement uses TRBV5-1 and TRBJ1-4; weak D call: TRBD1 (6 bases). The CDR3 extends over 15 amino acids. Trimming took 0 bases from V and 7 from J, leaving 13 bases between them. Per germline, CDR1 SGHRS and CDR2 YFSETQ. For the CDR3, the DNA is TGCGCCAGCAGCTTGGGGACAGTAGTTAGTGAAAAACTGTTTTTT. Translated, it gives CASSLGTVVSEKLFF.

The chain couples TRBV27 to TRBJ1-2; D remains ambiguous. The CDR3 spans 14 residues. Germline-derived CDR1 and CDR2 are MNHEY and SMNVEV (reference sequence). V was shortened by 4 bases and J by 8 bases, with 17 bases between the two germline ends. The CDR3 region is CASSYGPGSVGYTF. CDR3 in DNA: TGTGCCAGCAGTTACGGACCGGGGTCGGTAGGCTACACCTTC.

On this clone itself: The junction differs from germline at one of its ends, possibly a read error. The chain combines TRBV4-1 with TRBJ2-6; D uncertain. Per germline, CDR1 MGHRA and CDR2 YSYEKL. This CDR3 is built from 16 residues. In DNA form, the CDR3 reads TGTGCCAGCAGCCAAGAGCCAGGCTCTGGGGCCAACGTCCTGACTTTC. This gives the protein CASSQEPGSGANVLTF.

V usage is TRBV10-1 and J usage is TRBJ2-3, with TRBD2 identical over 13 bases. Trimming removed 3 bases from V and 0 bases from J; junction bases left unmatched: 9. Germline assignment: CDR1 WNHNN and CDR2 SYGVQD (reference sequence). The CDR3 contains 19 residues. CDR3 sequence (DNA): TGCGCCAGCAGTGAACTAGCGGGGGGGCTACTCACTAGCACAGATACGCAGTATTTT. As protein: CASSELAGGLLTSTDTQYF.

The chain uses TRBV27 and TRBJ1-6; D might be TRBD1 (5 bases). V shed 3 bases and J shed 13 bases, with 16 bases lying between them. This CDR3 has 14 amino acids. Germline CDR1 MNHEY, CDR2 SMNVEV (reference sequence). In DNA form, the CDR3 reads TGTGCCAGCAGTTTGCGGGGGACCTCGAGCCCCCTCCACTTT. Its translation is CASSLRGTSSPLHF.

V is TRBV7-2 and J is TRBJ2-3, with 13 bases matching TRBD2. V lost 5 bases to trimming and J lost 4 bases; unmatched junction nucleotides: 6. Germline loops: CDR1 SGHTA, CDR2 FQGNSA. CDR3 size: 16 residues. Written as DNA, the CDR3 is TGTGCCAGCAGCCGAGGACTAGCGGGAGCATCAGATACGCAGTATTTT. Its translation is CASSRGLAGASDTQYF.

This chain links TRBV18 with TRBJ2-7, with unresolved D. The CDR3 is 18 amino acids. Germline values: CDR1 KGHSH, CDR2 LQKENI. V dropped 1 base and J dropped 2 bases, with 21 bases sitting between them. The CDR3 DNA reads TGTGCCAGCTCACCACAGGTTTCTAGTCCGCGTGCACCCTACGAGCAGTACTTC. Protein: CASSPQVSSPRAPYEQYF.

The chain links TRBV6-1 to TRBJ1-5, with 9 bases fitting TRBD1. Trimming took 6 bases from V and 4 from J; bases not matched to a gene: 7. This CDR3 comprises 15 residues. Germline V gives CDR1 MNHNS, CDR2 SASEGT. CDR3 in DNA: TGTGCCAGCAGGATGGGACAGGGCGCAAATCAGCCCCAGCATTTT. Residues: CASRMGQGANQPQHF.

This rearrangement joins TRBV28 to TRBJ2-7; D perhaps matches TRBD1 (6 bases). Per germline, CDR1 MDHEN and CDR2 SYDVKM. CDR3 length equals 16 residues. Trimming pared 7 bases from V and 0 bases from J, leaving 19 bases between. The CDR3 DNA follows: TGTGCCAGCAACCCACCCGGGACACTCACCTCCTACGAGCAGTACTTC. Protein: CASNPPGTLTSYEQYF. The full variable domain, its missing parts supplied by reference TRBV28 and TRBJ2-7, is DVKVTQSSRYLVKRTGEKVFLECVQDMDHENMFWYRQDPGLGLRLIYFSYDVKMKEKGDIPEGYSVSREKKERFSLILESASTNQTSMYLCASNPPGTLTSYEQYFGPGTRLTVT.

V is TRBV7-9 and J is TRBJ2-1; TRBD2 agrees at 13 bases. Per germline, CDR1 SEHNR and CDR2 FQNEAQ (reference sequence). Trimming removed 2 bases from V and 5 bases from J; junction bases left unmatched: 6. The CDR3 has 17 amino acids. The CDR3 DNA sequence: TGTGCCAGCAGCTTAACTCGACTAGCGGGAGGCCACAATGAGCAGTTCTTC. Protein product: CASSLTRLAGGHNEQFF.

The V gene is TRBV13, the J gene TRBJ1-6; TRBD1 agrees at 9 bases. The germline V gene has CDR1 PRHDT and CDR2 FYEKMQ (reference sequence). Germline trimming cut 0 bases from V and 7 bases from J; bases unmatched to any gene: 4. The CDR3 sequence is 16 residues long. The CDR3 spells CASSLGGTGKNSPLHF. As DNA, the CDR3 is TGTGCCAGCAGCTTAGGCGGGACAGGGAAAAATTCACCCCTCCACTTT.

The chain is built from TRBV5-7 and TRBJ2-3; 10 positions match TRBD1. TRBV5-7 is designated an ORF whose function remains uncertain. Trimming cost V 3 bases and J 1 base; bases outside gene matches: 5. The CDR3 contains 16 residues. CDR3 coding DNA: TGTGCCAGCAGCTACGACAGGGGGCTCCGCACAGATACGCAGTATTTT. Translation gives CASSYDRGLRTDTQYF.

This clone was seen a few times. This rearrangement joins TRBV18 to TRBJ2-5; D is possibly TRBD2 (7 bases). The CDR3 totals 16 residues. Germline lookup yields CDR1 KGHSH and CDR2 LQKENI. The ends were cut back, 1 base at V and 0 bases at J, with 12 bases in the middle. CDR3 amino acids: CASSPQAGAYQETQYF. CDR3 DNA: TGTGCCAGCTCACCACAGGCGGGGGCCTACCAAGAGACCCAGTACTTC.

The V gene is TRBV27, the J gene TRBJ2-3; TRBD2 might be the D (5 bases). This CDR3 has 17 residues. V shed 7 bases and J shed 0 bases, with 20 bases lying between them. Germline V CDR1 and CDR2: MNHEY, SMNVEV (reference sequence). The CDR3 sequence is CASIKGLGGSSTDTQYF. In nucleotides, the CDR3 is TGTGCCAGCATAAAAGGGCTTGGAGGCTCTAGCACAGATACGCAGTATTTT.

The rearrangement links TRBV6-1 to TRBJ1-2, with D perhaps matching TRBD1 (5 bases). This CDR3 comprises 11 residues. Trimming pared 4 bases from V and 7 bases from J, leaving 7 bases between. Germline V lookup: CDR1 MNHNS, CDR2 SASEGT. CDR3 sequence (DNA): TGTGCCAGCAGTGCGGGGGTTGGCTACACCTTC. Amino acids: CASSAGVGYTF.

The chain employs TRBV28 and TRBJ1-3; 7 bases match TRBD1. The trim removed 6 bases at V and 3 bases at J, leaving 8 bases unmatched. The CDR3 runs 15 residues. CDR1 and CDR2 from the germline V gene are MDHEN and SYDVKM. CDR3 DNA sequence: TGTGCCAGCAGCCCAGGAGACAGGGATGGAAACACCATATATTTT. Amino acid sequence: CASSPGDRDGNTIYF.

This chain joins TRBV6-5 and TRBJ2-2; D possibly corresponds to TRBD2 (6 bases). With 10 bases removed from V and 5 bases from J, the gap between germline ends came to 20 bases. The germline V gene encodes CDR1 MNHEY and CDR2 SVGAGI. CDR3 length: 15 residues. The CDR3 region has the DNA TGTGCCACTTCTCCCGGGAGCGCTTTTACCGGGGAGCTGTTTTTT. This codes for CATSPGSAFTGELFF.

The CDR3, as DNA: TGCAGCGTTGAGGCTCGCTTCACAGATACGCAGTATTTT. Protein product: CSVEARFTDTQYF. The rearrangement uses TRBV29-1 and TRBJ2-3; D not certain. This CDR3 comprises 13 residues. The V and J ends lost 3 bases and 2 bases respectively, with 9 bases between them. Germline values: CDR1 SQVTM, CDR2 ANQGSEA.

Details on this clone: An end of the junction differs from the germline gene, which may be a read error. The chain carries TRBV4-2 and TRBJ1-6, with TRBD1 matching over 8 bases. The germline V gene encodes CDR1 LGHNA and CDR2 YNFKEQ. This CDR3 region has 20 residues. CDR3 DNA: TGTGCCAGCAGCCAAGAATCGCTGGCAGGGGGCTACGCGAATATGTCACCCCTCCCCTTT. It translates to CASSQESLAGGYANMSPLPF.

For the CDR3, the DNA is TGTGCCTGGAGCTCTAACTATGGCTACACCTTC. Translation: CAWSSNYGYTF. The genes are TRBV30 and TRBJ1-2; D uncertain. Trimming took 3 bases from V and 0 from J, leaving 2 bases between them. This CDR3 is built from 11 residues. Germline CDR1 and CDR2: GTSNPN and SVGIG (reference sequence).

The chain couples TRBV11-2 to TRBJ2-3; TRBD2 aligns across 7 bases. This CDR3 has 17 residues. Trimming removed 1 base from V and 0 bases from J; junction bases left unmatched: 7. The germline CDR1 and CDR2 sequences are SGHAT and FQNNGV. The DNA of the CDR3 is TGTGCCAGCAGCTTAGTCGCGGGGAGGGGTAGCACAGATACGCAGTATTTT. It encodes CASSLVAGRGSTDTQYF.

This sequence joins TRBV9 and TRBJ2-5; TRBD2 is a possible D gene (6 bases). Germline assignment: CDR1 SGDLS and CDR2 YYNGEE. V gave up 0 bases and J gave up 2 bases, with 8 bases separating them. This CDR3 spans 14 amino acids. CDR3 protein: CASSVGRAQETQYF. Here the CDR3 DNA reads TGTGCCAGCAGCGTAGGGAGGGCACAAGAGACCCAGTACTTC.

This chain uses TRBV7-9 with TRBJ1-5; possible D gene TRBD1, 6 bases. CDR3 size: 16 residues. The V end lost 1 base, the J end lost 3 bases, and 13 bases lay between the germline ends. CDR1 is SEHNR and CDR2 is FQNEAQ in the germline V gene (reference sequence). The chain's CDR3 is CASSLVRGTNNQPQHF. The CDR3, as DNA: TGTGCCAGCAGCTTAGTTAGGGGGACAAACAATCAGCCCCAGCATTTT.